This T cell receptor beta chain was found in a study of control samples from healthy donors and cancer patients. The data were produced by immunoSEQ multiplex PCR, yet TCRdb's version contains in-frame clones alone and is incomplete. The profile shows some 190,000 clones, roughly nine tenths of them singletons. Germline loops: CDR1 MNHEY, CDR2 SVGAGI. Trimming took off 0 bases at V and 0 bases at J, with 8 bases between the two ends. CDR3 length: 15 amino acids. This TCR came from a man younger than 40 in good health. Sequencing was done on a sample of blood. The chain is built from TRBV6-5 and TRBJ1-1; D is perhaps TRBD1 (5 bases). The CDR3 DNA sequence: TGTGCCAGCAGTTACTCTGGGGGGTTGAACACTGAAGCTTTCTTT. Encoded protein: CASSYSGGLNTEAFF.